The sample holds a few counts of the clone carrying this T cell receptor beta chain. Study processing details: Amplification with reference gene primers provided the estimates of nucleated cell counts. This table comes from immunoSEQ multiplex PCR, and its TCRdb copy is limited to in-frame clones, with some not included. The DNA gave D and trimming, while V, J and clone size come from that table. The sample carries just over 300,000 clones, roughly 91% recorded once. Recruited during active infection, patients (from Seattle) were subsequently followed longitudinally. This sample stems from a study of blood T cell repertoires in COVID-19. As for the study in general: Sources were T cells, B-cell-depleted T cells, or PBMCs; the material itself was cDNA or gDNA.

Sequencing input: peripheral blood. This clonotype was sampled from a woman between 25 and 40 years old with COVID-19, enrolled during active disease.

The CDR3: CASSALTDTQYF. The CDR3 bases are TGCGCCAGCAGTGCTCTTACAGATACGCAGTATTTT. The rearrangement links TRBV10-2 to TRBJ2-3; no firm D call. Trimming took off 4 bases at V and 3 bases at J, with 5 bases between the two ends. Germline V gene sequence: CDR1 WSHSY, CDR2 SAAADI. This CDR3 spans 12 amino acids.